Presented here are 21 T cell receptor beta chains from one specimen sequenced in a study of T cells after yellow fever vaccination (dated by TCRdb to between 2019 and 2020). Receptors were amplified or captured by 5' RACE. Instrument used: Illumina HiSeq 2500. TCRdb ran its own pipeline on the public reads, namely fastp trimming at Q25 and MiXCR clone calling, and kept in-frame beta chains. CDR3 protein duplicates are merged, each entry listing the most common genes and DNA. The sample contains about 85,000 distinct CDR3 sequences, 13% of them found a single time. Of the sample, roughly 24% falls within the top ten clones. The sample's treatment or condition, from its label and the paper: live attenuated yellow fever vaccine strain. The source was CD8+ T cells not binding an NS4B(214-222) dextramer, sorted from PBMCs, collected approximately 22 days after the first yellow fever vaccination. The sample's cell subset or site label, in plain terms: NS4B epitope dextramer-negative CD8 T cells. Receptor source: a man aged 18 to 35 who received the YFV17D yellow fever vaccine.

This chain links TRBV5-1 with TRBJ1-5; the match to TRBD1 covers 7 bases. Germline CDR1 reads SGHRS; CDR2 reads YFSETQ. Trimming at V came to 0 bases and at J to 5 bases, leaving 2 bases not matched to a gene. The CDR3 loop spans 14 amino acids. The CDR3 DNA reads as TGCGCCAGCAGCTTGGGACAGGGCCATCAGCCCCAGCATTTT. It is translated as CASSLGQGHQPQHF.

CDR3 nucleotide sequence: TGTGCCAGCTCCGCGGGAGAGACCCAGTACTTC. It specifies CASSAGETQYF. The chain carries TRBV6-2 or TRBV6-3 and TRBJ2-5; a possible D gene is TRBD2 (5 bases). The V and J ends lost 8 bases and 4 bases respectively, with 8 bases between them. Germline V gene lookup returns CDR1 MNHEY and CDR2 SVGEGT. The CDR3 runs 11 residues.

This clonotype has a handful of counts. The CDR3 spells CASSSETAGTPGNTIYF. Here the CDR3 DNA reads TGTGCCAGCAGCTCCGAGACGGCAGGAACTCCGGGAAACACCATATATTTT. J is TRBJ1-3 and V is TRBV7-6; D gene unclear. Germline CDR1 reads SGHVS; CDR2 reads FNYEAQ. V dropped 4 bases and J dropped 4 bases, with 20 bases sitting between them. This CDR3 has 17 residues. The entire variable domain, with the rest obtained from reference TRBV7-6 and TRBJ1-3, is as follows: GAGVSQSPRYKVTKRGQDVALRCDPISGHVSLYWYRQALGQGPEFLTYFNYEAQQDKSGLPNDRFSAERPEGSISTLTIQRTEQRDSAMYRCASSSETAGTPGNTIYFGEGSWLTVV.

The CDR3 reads CASSQEITGERETQYF. For the CDR3, the DNA is TGCGCCAGCAGCCAAGAAATTACGGGGGAGAGAGAGACCCAGTACTTC. The chain recombines TRBV4-3 with TRBJ2-5; D possibly corresponds to TRBD2 (6 bases). Germline V gene sequence: CDR1 LGHNA, CDR2 YSLEER. This CDR3 is 16 amino acids long. Trimming removed 0 bases from V and 4 bases from J, with 15 bases in between.

The chain joins TRBV28 to TRBJ2-5, with a possible D match to TRBD2 (5 bases). Between the trimmed V and J ends, which lost 6 bases and 0 bases, there was a span of 8 bases. CDR3 length: 13 amino acids. Germline V CDR1 and CDR2: MDHEN, SYDVKM. CDR3 in DNA: TGTGCCAGCAGAGGACTGGACCAAGAGACCCAGTACTTC. This gives the protein CASRGLDQETQYF. The full variable domain, its missing parts supplied by reference TRBV28 and TRBJ2-5, is DVKVTQSSRYLVKRTGEKVFLECVQDMDHENMFWYRQDPGLGLRLIYFSYDVKMKEKGDIPEGYSVSREKKERFSLILESASTNQTSMYLCASRGLDQETQYFGPGTRLLVL.

V and J are TRBV5-1 and TRBJ2-5, with 11 nucleotides matching TRBD2. From germline, CDR1 is SGHRS and CDR2 YFSETQ. The V and J ends lost 3 bases and 4 bases, in that order; junction bases with no gene match: 8. This CDR3 has 16 amino acids. CDR3 bases: TGCGCCAGCAGCTCGGACCTTGGACTAGCGGGAGAGACCCAGTACTTC. Protein product: CASSSDLGLAGETQYF.

This clonotype has a handful of counts. The J gene is TRBJ1-1, the V gene TRBV4-1; a possible D gene is TRBD1 (5 bases). Germline values: CDR1 MGHRA, CDR2 YSYEKL. This CDR3 region has 12 residues. Trimming left V 0 bases short and J 10 bases short, with 9 bases between. The CDR3 region is CASSQDGARAFF. CDR3 in DNA: TGCGCCAGCAGCCAAGACGGGGCGCGAGCTTTCTTT.

The chain recombines TRBV4-3 with TRBJ2-5, with TRBD2 identical over 12 bases. CDR3 length equals 17 residues. The germline gives CDR1 LGHNA, CDR2 YSLEER. After removal of 3 bases from V and 2 bases from J, the junction contained 7 bases not matched to a gene. This chain's CDR3 is CASSQIVGLAGQETQYF. The CDR3 nucleotides are TGCGCCAGCAGCCAGATCGTGGGACTAGCGGGTCAAGAGACCCAGTACTTC.

The CDR3 sequence: CASRLPGARQPQHF. Here the CDR3 DNA reads TGTGCCAGCAGACTCCCGGGGGCAAGGCAGCCCCAGCATTTT. The J gene is TRBJ1-5, the V gene TRBV2; tentatively, D is TRBD1 (6 bases). Trimming stripped 6 bases from V and 7 bases from J, with 16 bases between. Germline V gives CDR1 SNHLY, CDR2 FYNNEI. The CDR3 is 14 amino acids.

The chain combines TRBV5-1 with TRBJ2-7, with 8 bases lining up with TRBD1. V was pared by 4 bases and J by 2 bases, with 5 bases of the junction left unmatched. Germline V gives CDR1 SGHRS, CDR2 YFSETQ. The CDR3 length is 14 residues. CDR3 in amino acids: CASSMRDRPYEQYF. The CDR3 coding sequence is TGCGCCAGCAGCATGCGGGACAGGCCCTACGAGCAGTACTTC.

The chain employs TRBV5-1 and TRBJ2-2; TRBD2 aligns across 7 bases. V shed 3 bases, J shed 6 bases, and the junction held 8 bases outside the gene matches. The CDR3 sequence is 15 residues long. Per germline, CDR1 SGHRS and CDR2 YFSETQ. The CDR3 nucleotides read TGCGCCAGCAGCTATCGACTAGCCGGCGCCGGGGAGCTGTTTTTT. Its protein product is CASSYRLAGAGELFF.

CDR3 bases: TGTGCCAGCAGTCGCTGGACAGGGTCCAACGAGCAGTACTTC. Protein: CASSRWTGSNEQYF. V gene TRBV27 combines with J gene TRBJ2-7; 8 bases align to TRBD1. The V gene end was trimmed by 5 bases and the J gene end by 5 bases; junction bases not matched to a gene: 8. This CDR3 region has 14 residues. Germline lookup yields CDR1 MNHEY and CDR2 SMNVEV (reference sequence).

This clonotype was seen a handful of times. J is TRBJ2-7 and V is TRBV20-1; D might be TRBD1 or TRBD2, each matching 5 bases. V dropped 4 bases and J dropped 3 bases, with 13 bases sitting between them. This CDR3 region has 13 residues. CDR1 and CDR2 (germline): DFQATT, SNEGSKA (reference sequence). The CDR3 DNA reads TGCAGTGCTACCCCCGGGACGGGCTACGAGCAGTACGTC. Amino acid sequence: CSATPGTGYEQYV.

The chain has TRBV4-1 and TRBJ2-2; D is unresolved. The V gene's germline CDR1 is MGHRA and CDR2 YSYEKL. V lost 1 base and J lost 6, with 6 bases in between. This CDR3 region has 13 residues. CDR3 amino acids: CASSQGISGELFF. The CDR3 DNA follows: TGCGCCAGCAGCCAAGGTATCTCCGGGGAGCTGTTTTTT.

The table lists this clonotype with many counts. The chain links TRBV25-1 to TRBJ2-6; the D gene is possibly TRBD1 (5 bases). The length of the CDR3 is 16 residues. Trimming stripped 4 bases from V and 0 bases from J, with 10 bases between. Germline V gene lookup returns CDR1 MGHDK and CDR2 SYGVNS. CDR3 residues: CASSAQGSSGANVLTF. The DNA for the CDR3 is TGTGCCAGCAGTGCTCAGGGAAGCTCTGGGGCCAACGTCCTGACTTTC.

This clonotype has just a few counts. One end of the junction varies from germline; a read error may be responsible. This chain connects TRBV6-1 to TRBJ2-1; D possibly uses TRBD1 or TRBD2 (5 bases each). Germline V gene sequence: CDR1 MNHNS, CDR2 SASEGT. The CDR3 loop spans 12 amino acids. The CDR3 DNA reads TGTGCCAGCAGTCTTTCATTCGGGGCGGTATCCTTC. As protein: CASSLSFGAVSF.

The chain recombines TRBV20-1 with TRBJ2-1; 9 nucleotides align to TRBD1. The CDR3 totals 15 residues. Germline V gene sequence: CDR1 DFQATT, CDR2 SNEGSKA (reference sequence). J was trimmed by 8 bases and V by 4 bases; bases with no gene match: 12. This chain's CDR3 is CSANSGTGFGDEQFF. CDR3 in DNA: TGCAGTGCTAATTCCGGGACAGGGTTTGGGGATGAGCAGTTCTTC.

The chain uses TRBV6-5 and TRBJ1-2; 8 bases line up with TRBD1. The germline gives CDR1 MNHEY, CDR2 SVGAGI. The trim removed 2 bases at V and 7 bases at J, leaving 6 bases unmatched. The CDR3 has 14 amino acids. In DNA, the CDR3 is TGTGCCAGCAGTTACGACCAGGGGGCGGGTGGCTACACCTTC. Protein product: CASSYDQGAGGYTF.

This clonotype was seen a handful of times. The rearrangement uses TRBV19 and TRBJ1-5; 8 bases line up with TRBD1. This CDR3 is 14 amino acids long. Trimming removed 3 bases from V and 6 bases from J; junction bases left unmatched: 4. Germline CDR1 reads LNHDA; CDR2 reads SQIVND (reference sequence). The CDR3 bases are TGTGCCAGTAGTATTTTCAGGGGGCCTCAGCCCCAGCATTTT. Translated, it gives CASSIFRGPQPQHF.

Ten or more counts support this clonotype. The chain couples TRBV10-3 to TRBJ2-1; 9 positions match TRBD2. After removal of 2 bases from V and 5 bases from J, the junction contained 7 bases not matched to a gene. CDR1 and CDR2 (germline): ENHRY, SYGVKD. This CDR3 has 16 amino acids. In nucleotides, the CDR3 is TGTGCCATCAGTGAGGGAAGAAGCGGGGGGAACAATGAGCAGTTCTTC. It specifies CAISEGRSGGNNEQFF.

J is TRBJ1-4 and V is TRBV5-5; tentatively, D is TRBD1 (5 bases). V was clipped by 1 base and J by 5 bases, with 9 bases between them. The CDR3 has 14 residues. Per germline, CDR1 SGHKS and CDR2 YYEKEE (reference sequence). In DNA form, the CDR3 reads TGTGCCAGCAGCTTGAGGGGTTGGAATGAAAAACTGTTTTTT. Translating gives CASSLRGWNEKLFF.